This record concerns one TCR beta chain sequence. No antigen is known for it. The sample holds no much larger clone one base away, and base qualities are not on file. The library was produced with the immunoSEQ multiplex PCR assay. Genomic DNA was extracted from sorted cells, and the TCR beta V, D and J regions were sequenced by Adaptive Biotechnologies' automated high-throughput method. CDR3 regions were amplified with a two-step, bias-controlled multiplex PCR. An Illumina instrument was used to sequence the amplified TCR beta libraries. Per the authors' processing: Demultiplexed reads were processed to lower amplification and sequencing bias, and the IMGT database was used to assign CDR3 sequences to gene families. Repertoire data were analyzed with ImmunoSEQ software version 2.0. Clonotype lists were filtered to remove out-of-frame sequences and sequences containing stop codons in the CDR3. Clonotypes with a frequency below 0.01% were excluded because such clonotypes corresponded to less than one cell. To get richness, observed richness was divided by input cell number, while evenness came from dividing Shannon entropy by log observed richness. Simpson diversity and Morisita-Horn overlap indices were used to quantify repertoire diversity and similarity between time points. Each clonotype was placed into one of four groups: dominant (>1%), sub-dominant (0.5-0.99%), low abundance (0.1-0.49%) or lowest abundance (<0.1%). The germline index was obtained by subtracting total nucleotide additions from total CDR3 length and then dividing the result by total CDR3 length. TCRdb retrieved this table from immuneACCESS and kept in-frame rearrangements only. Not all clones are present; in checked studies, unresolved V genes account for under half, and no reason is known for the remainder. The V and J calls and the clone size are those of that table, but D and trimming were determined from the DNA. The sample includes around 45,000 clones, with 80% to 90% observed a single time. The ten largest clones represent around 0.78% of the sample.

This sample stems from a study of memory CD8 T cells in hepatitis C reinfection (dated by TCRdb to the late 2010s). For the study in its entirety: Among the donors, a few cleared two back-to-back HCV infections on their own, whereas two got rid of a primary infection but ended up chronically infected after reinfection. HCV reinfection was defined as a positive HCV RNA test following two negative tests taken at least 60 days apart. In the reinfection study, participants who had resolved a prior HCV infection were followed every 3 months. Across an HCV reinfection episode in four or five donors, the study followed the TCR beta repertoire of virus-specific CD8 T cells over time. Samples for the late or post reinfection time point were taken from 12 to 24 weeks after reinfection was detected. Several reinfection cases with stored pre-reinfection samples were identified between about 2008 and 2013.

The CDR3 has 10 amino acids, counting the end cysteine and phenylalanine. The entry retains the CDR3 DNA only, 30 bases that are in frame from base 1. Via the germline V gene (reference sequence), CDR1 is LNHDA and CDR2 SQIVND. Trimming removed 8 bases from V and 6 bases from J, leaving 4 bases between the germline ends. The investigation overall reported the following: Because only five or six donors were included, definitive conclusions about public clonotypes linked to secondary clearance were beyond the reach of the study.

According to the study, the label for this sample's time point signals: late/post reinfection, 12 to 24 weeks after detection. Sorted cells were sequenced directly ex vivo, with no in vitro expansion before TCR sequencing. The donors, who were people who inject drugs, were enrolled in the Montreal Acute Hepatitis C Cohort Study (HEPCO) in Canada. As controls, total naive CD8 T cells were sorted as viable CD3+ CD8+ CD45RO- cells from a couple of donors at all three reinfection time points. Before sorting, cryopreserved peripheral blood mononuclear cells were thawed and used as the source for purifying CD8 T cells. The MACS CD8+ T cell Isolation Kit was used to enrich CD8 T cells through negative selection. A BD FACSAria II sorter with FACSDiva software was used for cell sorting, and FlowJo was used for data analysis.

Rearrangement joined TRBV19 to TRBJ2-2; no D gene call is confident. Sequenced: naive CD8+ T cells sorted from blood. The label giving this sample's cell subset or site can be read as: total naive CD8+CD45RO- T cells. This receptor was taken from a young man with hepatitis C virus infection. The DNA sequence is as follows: TGTGCCAGTTATTCCGGGGAGCTGTTTTTT. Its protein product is CASYSGELFF.